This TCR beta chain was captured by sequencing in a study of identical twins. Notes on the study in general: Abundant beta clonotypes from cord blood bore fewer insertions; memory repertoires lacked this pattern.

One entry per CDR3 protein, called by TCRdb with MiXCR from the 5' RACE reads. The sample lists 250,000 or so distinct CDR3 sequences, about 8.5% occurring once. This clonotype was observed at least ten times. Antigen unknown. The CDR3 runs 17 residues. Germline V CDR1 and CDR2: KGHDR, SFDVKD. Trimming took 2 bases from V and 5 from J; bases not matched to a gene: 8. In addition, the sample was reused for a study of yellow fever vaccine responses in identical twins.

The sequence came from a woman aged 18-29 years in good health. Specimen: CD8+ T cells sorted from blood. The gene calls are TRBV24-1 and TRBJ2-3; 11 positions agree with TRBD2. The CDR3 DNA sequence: TGTGCCACCAGTGATTGGGCACTAGCGGGAGCAGGAGATACGCAGTATTTT. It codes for CATSDWALAGAGDTQYF.